This TCR beta chain originates from a study of blood T cell repertoires in COVID-19. Study information: The United States, Italy and Spain supplied acute and convalescent COVID-19 samples.

Seattle patient enrollment occurred during active infection, with longitudinal follow-up thereafter. The CDR3 spans 15 residues. In germline, CDR1 is SGHRS, CDR2 YFSETQ. V shed 0 bases and J shed 0 bases, with 7 bases lying between them. Source study methods: Using reference gene primer amplification, nucleated cell counts were estimated. Data came from immunoSEQ multiplex PCR; TCRdb stores just in-frame clones and leaves some out. V and J calls and clone size follow that table, whereas D and trimming were derived from the DNA. The table has under 400,000 clones, about nine tenths seen once. About this clone: Additional DNA sequences in this sample encode the identical CDR3.

The receptor was derived from a woman aged 55 to 70 with COVID-19, enrolled during active disease. This rearrangement joins TRBV5-1 to TRBJ1-5, with D tentatively TRBD1 (5 bases). The specimen was peripheral blood. The CDR3 region is CASSLAGNSNQPQHF. CDR3 coding DNA: TGCGCCAGCAGCTTGGCAGGGAATAGCAATCAGCCCCAGCATTTT.